This record covers a single T cell receptor beta chain. Antigen unknown. This sample is drawn from a study of vaccination effects on CD4 cells after COVID-19. J was trimmed by 4 bases and V by 3 bases; bases with no gene match: 5. CDR3 length: 15 amino acids. CDR1 MRHNA and CDR2 SNTAGT come from the germline V gene. Antigen-specific CD4+ T cells were first expanded with viral peptide pools by the ViraFEST assay and only then sequenced. The culture ran for 10 to 11 days, and then CD4+ T cells were isolated. Of the BNT162b2 and mRNA-1273 vaccines, participants received two doses of one or the other. Method: immunoSEQ multiplex PCR; TCRdb's copy keeps in-frame clones and lacks some. The sample records tens of thousands of clones, roughly 60% being singletons.

The input for sequencing was CD4+ T cells from PBMCs cultured with SARS-CoV-2 spike peptides, taken after COVID-19 vaccination. The sequence was collected from a human donor who received a COVID-19 vaccine. J is TRBJ2-2 and V is TRBV6-4, with 7 bases lining up with TRBD1. CDR3: CASSEDRAGTGELFF. CDR3 coding DNA: TGTGCCAGCAGTGAAGACAGGGCGGGCACCGGGGAGCTGTTTTTT.